The source of this T cell receptor beta chain is a study of technical replicates of blood from several donors. CDR3 length: 12 residues. In germline, CDR1 is SQVTM, CDR2 ANQGSEA. TCRdb keeps only in-frame clones here, not all; method: immunoSEQ multiplex PCR. The data hold about 74,000 clones, with nearly 97% observed a single time. The J gene is TRBJ2-1, the V gene TRBV29-1, with D possibly TRBD1 on 6 matching bases. The specimen was T cells isolated from PBMCs. The clonotype comes from a human donor in good health. The CDR3 nucleotides are TGCATAGCCGGGACAACCTACAATGAGCAGTTCTTC. This gives the protein CIAGTTYNEQFF.